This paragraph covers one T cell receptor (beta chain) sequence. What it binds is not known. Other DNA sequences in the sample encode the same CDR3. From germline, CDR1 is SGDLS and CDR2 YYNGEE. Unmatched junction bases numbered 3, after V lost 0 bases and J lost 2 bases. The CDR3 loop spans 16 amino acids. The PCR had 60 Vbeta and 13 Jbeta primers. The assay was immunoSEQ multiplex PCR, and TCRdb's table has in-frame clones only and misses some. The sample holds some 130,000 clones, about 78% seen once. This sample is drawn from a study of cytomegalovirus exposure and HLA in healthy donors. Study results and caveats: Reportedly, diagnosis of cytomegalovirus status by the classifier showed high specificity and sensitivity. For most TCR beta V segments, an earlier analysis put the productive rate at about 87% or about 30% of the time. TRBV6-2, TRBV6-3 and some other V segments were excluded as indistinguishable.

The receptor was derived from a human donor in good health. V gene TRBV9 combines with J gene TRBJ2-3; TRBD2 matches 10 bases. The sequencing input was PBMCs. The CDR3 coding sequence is TGTGCCAGCAGCGTAGGGACTAGCGGTGTCACAGATACGCAGTATTTT. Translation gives CASSVGTSGVTDTQYF.